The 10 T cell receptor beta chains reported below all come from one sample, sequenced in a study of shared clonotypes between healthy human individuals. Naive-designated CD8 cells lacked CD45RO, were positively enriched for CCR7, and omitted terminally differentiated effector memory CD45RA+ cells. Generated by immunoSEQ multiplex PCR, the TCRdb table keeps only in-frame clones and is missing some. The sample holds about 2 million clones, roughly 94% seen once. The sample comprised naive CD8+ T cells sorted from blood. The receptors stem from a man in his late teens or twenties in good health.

The chain's CDR3 is CASSLEPADTQYF. The CDR3 nucleotides are TGTGCCAGCAGCTTGGAGCCAGCAGATACGCAGTATTTT. The gene calls are TRBV5-4 and TRBJ2-3; D call uncertain. Trimming left V 0 bases short and J 4 bases short, with 6 bases between. In germline, CDR1 is SGHNT, CDR2 YYREEE (reference sequence). This CDR3 is 13 amino acids long.

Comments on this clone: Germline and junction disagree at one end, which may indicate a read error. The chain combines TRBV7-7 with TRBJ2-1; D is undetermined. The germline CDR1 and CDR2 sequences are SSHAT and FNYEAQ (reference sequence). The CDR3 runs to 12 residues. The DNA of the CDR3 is TGTGCTAGCAGCTTGGAGCGCAATGAGCAGTTCTTC. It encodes CASSLERNEQFF.

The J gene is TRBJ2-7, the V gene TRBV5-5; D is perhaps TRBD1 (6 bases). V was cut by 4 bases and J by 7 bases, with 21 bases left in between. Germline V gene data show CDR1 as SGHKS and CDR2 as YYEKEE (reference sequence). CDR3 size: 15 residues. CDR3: CASSPQGGRDPEQYF. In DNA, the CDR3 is TGTGCCAGCAGCCCACAGGGCGGACGCGACCCGGAGCAGTACTTC.

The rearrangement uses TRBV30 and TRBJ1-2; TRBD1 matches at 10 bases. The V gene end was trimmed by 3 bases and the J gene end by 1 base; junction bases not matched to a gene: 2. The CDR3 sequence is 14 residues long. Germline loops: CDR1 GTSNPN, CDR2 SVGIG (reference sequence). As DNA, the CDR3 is TGTGCCTGGAGCGGACAGGGGGATAACTATGGCTACACCTTC. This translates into CAWSGQGDNYGYTF.

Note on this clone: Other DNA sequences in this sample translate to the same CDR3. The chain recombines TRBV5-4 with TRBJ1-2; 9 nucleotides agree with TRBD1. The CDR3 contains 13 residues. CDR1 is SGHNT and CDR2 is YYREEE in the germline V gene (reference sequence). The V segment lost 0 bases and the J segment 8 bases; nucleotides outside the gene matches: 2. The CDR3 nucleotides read TGTGCCAGCAGCTTGGACAGGGGGCAAGGCTACACCTTC. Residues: CASSLDRGQGYTF.

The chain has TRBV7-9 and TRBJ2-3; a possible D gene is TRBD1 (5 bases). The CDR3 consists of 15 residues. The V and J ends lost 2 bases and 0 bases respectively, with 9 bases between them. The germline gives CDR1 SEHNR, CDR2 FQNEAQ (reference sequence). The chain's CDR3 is CASSLLGPSTDTQYF. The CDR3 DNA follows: TGTGCCAGCAGCTTATTGGGGCCGAGCACAGATACGCAGTATTTT.

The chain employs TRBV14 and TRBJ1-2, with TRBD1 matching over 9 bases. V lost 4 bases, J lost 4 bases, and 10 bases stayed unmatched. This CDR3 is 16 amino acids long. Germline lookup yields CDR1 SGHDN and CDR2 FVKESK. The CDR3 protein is CASSPVWTGAGYGYTF. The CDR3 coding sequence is TGTGCCAGCAGCCCCGTCTGGACAGGGGCCGGCTATGGCTACACCTTC.

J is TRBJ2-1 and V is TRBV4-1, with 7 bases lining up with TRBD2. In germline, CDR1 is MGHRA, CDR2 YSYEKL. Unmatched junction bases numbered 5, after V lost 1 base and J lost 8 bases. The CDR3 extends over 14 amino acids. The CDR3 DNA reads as TGCGCCAGCAGCCAAGGTGGGAGGGCCGATGAGCAGTTCTTC. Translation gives CASSQGGRADEQFF.

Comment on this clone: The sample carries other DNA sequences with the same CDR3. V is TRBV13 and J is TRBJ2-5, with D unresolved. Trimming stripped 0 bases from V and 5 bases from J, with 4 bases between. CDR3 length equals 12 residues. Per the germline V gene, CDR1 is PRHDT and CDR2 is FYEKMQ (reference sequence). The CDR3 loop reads CASSLGLETQYF. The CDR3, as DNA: TGTGCCAGCAGCTTAGGGCTGGAGACCCAGTACTTC.

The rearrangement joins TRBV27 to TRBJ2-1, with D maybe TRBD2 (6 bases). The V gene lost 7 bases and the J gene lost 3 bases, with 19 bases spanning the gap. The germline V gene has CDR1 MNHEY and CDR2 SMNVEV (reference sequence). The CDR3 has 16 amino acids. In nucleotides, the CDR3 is TGTGCCAGCATCTCCCCGGGCAGCGGGCGCTACAATGAGCAGTTCTTC. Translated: CASISPGSGRYNEQFF.